Following are 28 T cell receptor beta chains from one sample sequenced in a study of beta chain features in type 1 diabetes. Study-level points and caveats: TCRB CDR3s were moderately but significantly shorter in Type 1 diabetes patients in all four CD4+ subsets.

Sequencing targeted expressed TCRB transcripts, as all isolated RNA had been reverse transcribed. Produced via immunoSEQ multiplex PCR; TCRdb's table is partial and in-frame only. This sample yields hundreds of thousands of clones, of which 11% to 15% are seen a single time; roughly 0.04% belongs to the top ten. Their recognized antigens are unknown. The sequencing input was naive CD4+ T cells from blood. The source is a man in his late teens or twenties with type 1 diabetes.

This clone came up a few times. The chain is built from TRBV4-2 and TRBJ1-5; possibly TRBD1 for D (5 bases). The germline CDR1 and CDR2 sequences are LGHNA and YNFKEQ. Trimming took 0 bases from V and 4 from J, leaving 13 bases between them. The CDR3 is 16 residues long. The CDR3 DNA follows: TGTGCCAGCAGCCAAGAATCAGGGAGAGAGAATCAGCCCCAGCATTTT. This codes for CASSQESGRENQPQHF.

There are a few counts of this clone. CDR3 sequence: CASRPLTSGGRGSYNEQFF. CDR3 sequence (DNA): TGTGCCAGCAGACCCCTTACTAGCGGGGGCCGGGGCTCCTACAATGAGCAGTTCTTC. The V call is TRBV27, the J call TRBJ2-1; TRBD2 matches 11 bases. CDR1 and CDR2 from the germline V gene are MNHEY and SMNVEV (reference sequence). This CDR3 is 19 amino acids long. V dropped 6 bases and J dropped 0; count of bases not matched to a gene: 13.

This CDR3 reads CASSILRTSRNEQYF. The CDR3 DNA is TGTGCCAGTAGTATCCTCCGGACTAGTCGGAACGAGCAGTACTTC. The chain is built from TRBV19 and TRBJ2-7, with 7 bases lining up with TRBD2. There are 15 residues in the CDR3. Germline V gene sequence: CDR1 LNHDA, CDR2 SQIVND (reference sequence). J was trimmed by 5 bases and V by 3 bases; bases with no gene match: 10.

In its sample, this clone was seen a few times. V is TRBV18 and J is TRBJ2-7; no clear D gene. Germline V gene sequence: CDR1 KGHSH, CDR2 LQKENI. The CDR3 covers 13 residues. The V end lost 8 bases, the J end lost 6 bases, and 17 bases lay between the germline ends. For the CDR3, the DNA is TGTGCCAGCGCATCCGCCCAGCTCGGCGAGCAGTACTTC. This gives the protein CASASAQLGEQYF.

The chain recombines TRBV7-9 with TRBJ1-4; possible D gene TRBD1, 6 bases. V was trimmed by 4 bases and J by 12 bases, leaving 12 bases between them. Per germline, CDR1 SEHNR and CDR2 FQNEAQ (reference sequence). The CDR3 is 12 residues long. This chain's CDR3 is CASSSGVGELFF. The CDR3 nucleotides are TGTGCCAGCAGCTCAGGGGTGGGGGAACTGTTTTTT. The variable domain in full, with the rest retrieved from reference TRBV7-9 and TRBJ1-4, is DTGVSQNPRHKITKRGQNVTFRCDPISEHNRLYWYRQTLGQGPEFLTYFQNEAQLEKSRLLSDRFSAERPKGSFSTLEIQRTEQGDSAMYLCASSSGVGELFFGSGTQLSVL.

This clone was counted only a few times. The rearrangement uses TRBV7-3 and TRBJ1-6; D unresolved. Deletions cut 3 bases from V and 7 bases from J, with 13 bases between. CDR1 and CDR2 (germline): SGHTA, FQGTGA. The CDR3 loop spans 15 amino acids. CDR3 in amino acids: CASSFDAGRNSPLHF. The CDR3 DNA follows: TGTGCCAGCAGCTTCGACGCCGGGCGCAATTCACCCCTCCACTTT.

The J gene is TRBJ1-5, the V gene TRBV10-3; D ambiguous. V was pared by 2 bases and J by 4 bases, with 9 bases between. Per germline, CDR1 ENHRY and CDR2 SYGVKD. The CDR3 is 14 residues long. The CDR3 DNA reads TGTGCCATCAGTGAGCGGGTCGGGAATCAGCCCCAGCATTTT. It codes for CAISERVGNQPQHF.

The sample holds a few counts of this clone. The rearrangement uses TRBV5-1 and TRBJ2-1; D may be TRBD1 (5 bases). Trimming took off 4 bases at V and 8 bases at J, with 13 bases between the two ends. This CDR3 has 13 residues. Germline-derived CDR1 and CDR2 are SGHRS and YFSETQ. CDR3 coding DNA: TGCGCCAGCAGCGGAGACAGATGGGATGAGCAGTTCTTC. This gives the protein CASSGDRWDEQFF. The entire variable domain, with the rest obtained from reference TRBV5-1 and TRBJ2-1, is as follows: KAGVTQTPRYLIKTRGQQVTLSCSPISGHRSVSWYQQTPGQGLQFLFEYFSETQRNKGNFPGRFSGRQFSNSRSEMNVSTLELGDSALYLCASSGDRWDEQFFGPGTRLTVL.

This clone was seen only a few times. The chain carries TRBV7-3 and TRBJ2-3; D is possibly TRBD1 or TRBD2 (5 bases each). The CDR3 is 15 residues long. V shed 1 base and J shed 3 bases, with 11 bases lying between them. Germline assignment: CDR1 SGHTA and CDR2 FQGTGA. The CDR3 sequence is CASSLSGQGTDTQYF. CDR3 nucleotides: TGTGCCAGCAGCTTAAGCGGGCAGGGAACAGATACGCAGTATTTT.

This clone turned up a few times. V and J are TRBV2 and TRBJ2-7, with no clear D. The germline V gene encodes CDR1 SNHLY and CDR2 FYNNEI. V lost 3 bases to trimming and J lost 7 bases, with 7 bases between them. There are 11 residues in the CDR3. The CDR3 sequence: CASSDYLEQYF. DNA of the CDR3: TGTGCCAGCAGTGATTACCTAGAGCAGTACTTC.

This clone was observed a handful of times. The genes are TRBV6-5 and TRBJ2-2, with a possible D match to TRBD1 (5 bases). The CDR3 has 14 amino acids. V lost 3 bases, J lost 5 bases, and 10 bases lay in between. Germline V gene sequence: CDR1 MNHEY, CDR2 SVGAGI. As DNA, the CDR3 is TGTGCCAGCAGTTATGCTACAGGAACCGGGGAGCTGTTTTTT. This encodes CASSYATGTGELFF.

This clone was detected only a few times. At one end, the junction sequence differs from germline, possibly due to a read error. V is TRBV5-6 and J is TRBJ2-4; TRBD2 is a possible D gene (6 bases). The CDR3 is 11 residues long. Germline V gene data show CDR1 as SGHDT and CDR2 as YYEEEE. The CDR3 reads CASSSGASRDF. In nucleotides, the CDR3 is TGTGCCAGCAGCTCGGGAGCTAGCCGGGACTTC.

This chain connects TRBV7-8 to TRBJ2-1, with a tentative D call TRBD2 (6 bases). The CDR3 consists of 17 residues. Germline CDR1 reads SGHVS; CDR2 reads FQNEAQ. V was cut by 4 bases and J by 8 bases, with 24 bases left in between. The CDR3 DNA is TGTGCCAGCAGCTCTTCTCATAGGAGGGCATCTAACGATGAGCAGTTCTTC. Protein product: CASSSSHRRASNDEQFF. The variable domain in full, completed from reference TRBV7-8 and TRBJ2-1, reads GAGVSQSPRYKVAKRGQDVALRCDPISGHVSLFWYQQALGQGPEFLTYFQNEAQLDKSGLPSDRFFAERPEGSVSTLKIQRTQQEDSAVYLCASSSSHRRASNDEQFFGPGTRLTVL.

This clone was seen a handful of times. The V gene is TRBV30, the J gene TRBJ1-5; 8 bases are a match to TRBD1. In germline, CDR1 is GTSNPN, CDR2 SVGIG (reference sequence). CDR3 length: 15 amino acids. With 1 base clipped from V and 0 bases from J, the junction kept 2 bases outside the gene matches. The CDR3 sequence is CAWSGTGYSNQPQHF. The CDR3 DNA sequence: TGTGCCTGGAGTGGGACAGGGTATAGCAATCAGCCCCAGCATTTT. Together with reference TRBV30 and TRBJ1-5, the CDR3 gives the full variable domain: SQTIHQWPATLVQPVGSPLSLECTVEGTSNPNLYWYRQAAGRGLQLLFYSVGIGQISSEVPQNLSASRPQDRQFILSSKKLLLSDSGFYLCAWSGTGYSNQPQHFGDGTRLSIL.

This clone was detected only a few times. This sequence joins TRBV7-9 and TRBJ2-3; no firm D call. The CDR3 spans 16 residues. V shed 2 bases and J shed 2 bases, with 14 bases lying between them. In germline, CDR1 is SEHNR, CDR2 FQNEAQ (reference sequence). This chain's CDR3 is CASSLPLGKNTDTQYF. CDR3 DNA sequence: TGTGCCAGCAGCTTACCCTTGGGGAAAAACACAGATACGCAGTATTTT. Complete variable domain (other parts from reference TRBV7-9 and TRBJ2-3): DTGVSQNPRHKITKRGQNVTFRCDPISEHNRLYWYRQTLGQGPEFLTYFQNEAQLEKSRLLSDRFSAERPKGSFSTLEIQRTEQGDSAMYLCASSLPLGKNTDTQYFGPGTRLTVL.

The chain carries TRBV15 and TRBJ1-1; D call uncertain. V shed 4 bases and J shed 1 base, with 10 bases lying between them. CDR1 and CDR2 (germline): LNHNV, YYDKDF (reference sequence). CDR3 length: 14 residues. The CDR3 DNA follows: TGTGCCACCAGCATCGAGACGGGGAACACTGAAGCTTTCTTT. Translation gives CATSIETGNTEAFF.

The chain couples TRBV1 to TRBJ1-5. TRBV1 represents a pseudogene. The CDR3 totals 19 residues. The CDR3 protein is CTSSPRTAGGRGSYQPQHF. The DNA of the CDR3 is TGCACCAGCAGCCCCCGGACCGCGGGGGGGAGGGGATCATATCAGCCCCAGCATTTT.

The chain uses TRBV10-3 and TRBJ1-1; no reliable D call. Trimming took off 4 bases at V and 0 bases at J, with 18 bases between the two ends. CDR1 is ENHRY and CDR2 is SYGVKD in the germline V gene. The CDR3 is 17 amino acids. CDR3 nucleotide sequence: TGTGCCATCAGTGTTGGCAGGACTGAGCCGATGAACACTGAAGCTTTCTTT. This gives the protein CAISVGRTEPMNTEAFF.

This chain uses TRBV15 with TRBJ2-7, with 11 bases fitting TRBD2. The germline V gene has CDR1 LNHNV and CDR2 YYDKDF (reference sequence). There are 16 residues in the CDR3. J lost 3 bases, V lost 1 base, and 5 bases had no gene match. The CDR3 nucleotides read TGTGCCACCAGCAGAGCGGGGACTAGCGGCCACTACGAGCAGTACTTC. The encoded protein is CATSRAGTSGHYEQYF. Based on the CDR3 plus reference TRBV15 and TRBJ2-7, the full variable domain is DAMVIQNPRYQVTQFGKPVTLSCSQTLNHNVMYWYQQKSSQAPKLLFHYYDKDFNNEADTPDNFQSRRPNTSFCFLDIRSPGLGDTAMYLCATSRAGTSGHYEQYFGPGTRLTVT.

A few counts support this clone. The chain joins TRBV29-1 to TRBJ2-1; D is unclear. V dropped 5 bases and J dropped 5 bases, with 16 bases sitting between them. The CDR3 loop spans 14 amino acids. CDR1 SQVTM and CDR2 ANQGSEA come from the germline V gene. CDR3 sequence reads: CSVSYPLNHNEQFF. The CDR3 nucleotides read TGCAGCGTTTCATATCCCCTTAATCACAATGAGCAGTTCTTC.

In its sample, this clone was seen a few times. The J gene is TRBJ1-1, the V gene TRBV7-2; D possibly corresponds to TRBD1 (6 bases). The CDR3 is 17 residues long. Trimming took off 1 base at V and 0 bases at J, with 15 bases between the two ends. CDR1 and CDR2 (germline): SGHTA, FQGNSA. CDR3 nucleotides: TGTGCCAGCAGCTTAGGTCGGACAGTTATCATGAACACTGAAGCTTTCTTT. Its translation: CASSLGRTVIMNTEAFF.

CDR3 nucleotides: TGTGCCAGCAGCACCCCCTACGAGCAGTACTTC. Its translation is CASSTPYEQYF. The chain uses TRBV27 and TRBJ2-7; D is ambiguous. V was shortened by 6 bases and J by 2 bases, with 5 bases between the two germline ends. CDR1 MNHEY and CDR2 SMNVEV come from the germline V gene (reference sequence). The CDR3 covers 11 residues.

About this clone itself: One junction end disagrees with the germline gene, perhaps due to a read error. The sample holds other DNA sequences that translate to the same CDR3. The chain links TRBV4-1 to TRBJ1-6; TRBD1 is a possible D gene (5 bases). Germline-derived CDR1 and CDR2 are MGHRA and YSYEKL. The CDR3 has 16 residues. The CDR3 sequence is CASSQDWQGGNSPLHF. The CDR3 bases are TGCGCAAGCAGCCAAGATTGGCAGGGTGGGAATTCACCCCTCCACTTT.

This clone was found a few times. J is TRBJ2-7 and V is TRBV7-2; no clear D. Germline CDR1 and CDR2: SGHTA and FQGNSA. The CDR3 runs 16 residues. V was clipped by 4 bases and J by 0 bases, with 16 bases between them. CDR3 amino acids: CASSSGRQVFSYEQYF. The CDR3 DNA reads as TGTGCCAGCAGCTCAGGACGGCAGGTGTTCTCCTACGAGCAGTACTTC.

The CDR3 DNA follows: TGTGCCAGCAGGATGAGGGAAGAGACCCAGTACTTC. This encodes CASRMREETQYF. The chain combines TRBV6-1 with TRBJ2-5, with D tentatively TRBD2 (5 bases). V lost 6 bases and J 3 bases, leaving 8 bases between the germline ends. The CDR3 is 12 residues long. Germline assignment: CDR1 MNHNS and CDR2 SASEGT.

The rearrangement links TRBV28 to TRBJ2-7; 7 bases agree with TRBD1. Germline assignment: CDR1 MDHEN and CDR2 SYDVKM. The trim removed 2 bases at V and 4 bases at J, leaving 2 bases unmatched. This CDR3 is built from 13 residues. CDR3 sequence (DNA): TGTGCCAGCAGTTTACGGGGACAGTACGAGCAGTACTTC. This translates into CASSLRGQYEQYF.

The rearrangement uses TRBV2 and TRBJ2-3, with 9 bases fitting TRBD1. V dropped 8 bases and J dropped 2; count of bases not matched to a gene: 5. Germline V CDR1 and CDR2: SNHLY, FYNNEI. The CDR3 sequence is 14 residues long. The CDR3 DNA sequence: TGTGCCAGCTCAGACAGGGGGTCCACAGATACGCAGTATTTT. Amino acids: CASSDRGSTDTQYF.

This clone was seen a handful of times. V gene TRBV4-1 combines with J gene TRBJ2-3; 9 bases fit TRBD2. This CDR3 is built from 18 residues. Germline lookup yields CDR1 MGHRA and CDR2 YSYEKL. Trimming removed 0 bases from V and 0 bases from J; junction bases left unmatched: 7. The CDR3 region has the DNA TGCGCCAGCAGCCAAGATGGCGCGGGGGGGACTAGCACAGATACGCAGTATTTT. This sequence encodes CASSQDGAGGTSTDTQYF.